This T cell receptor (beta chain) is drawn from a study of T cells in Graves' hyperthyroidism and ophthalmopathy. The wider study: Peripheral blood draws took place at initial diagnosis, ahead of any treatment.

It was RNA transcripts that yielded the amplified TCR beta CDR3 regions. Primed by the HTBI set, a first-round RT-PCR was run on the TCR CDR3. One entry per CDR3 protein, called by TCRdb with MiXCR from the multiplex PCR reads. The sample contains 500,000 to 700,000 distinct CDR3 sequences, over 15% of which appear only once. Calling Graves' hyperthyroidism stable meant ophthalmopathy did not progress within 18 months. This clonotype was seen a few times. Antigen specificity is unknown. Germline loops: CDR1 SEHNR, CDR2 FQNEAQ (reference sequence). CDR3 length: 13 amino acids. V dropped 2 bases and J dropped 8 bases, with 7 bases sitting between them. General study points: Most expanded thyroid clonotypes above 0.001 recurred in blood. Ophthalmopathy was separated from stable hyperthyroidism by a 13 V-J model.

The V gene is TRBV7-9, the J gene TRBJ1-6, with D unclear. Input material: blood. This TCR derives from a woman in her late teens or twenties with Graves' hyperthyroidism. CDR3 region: CASSLNGDSPLHF. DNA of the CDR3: TGTGCCAGCAGCTTAAATGGGGATTCACCCCTCCACTTT.